The 16 T cell receptor beta chains presented below share a single source sample, sequenced in a study of T-cell reconstitution after alpha-beta-depleted transplantation in children. Preparing the TCRbeta library involved the use of unique molecular identifiers. TCRdb processed the PCR reads anew with MiXCR; each CDR3 protein has one entry. The sample holds about 3,300 distinct CDR3 sequences, 22% seen once. The sample was PBMCs, mostly from graft donor cells, taken 60 days after TCRalphabeta/CD19-depleted stem cell transplant. The receptors were sampled from a male patient between 2 and 15 years old who had a stem cell transplant for acute lymphoblastic leukemia, so the T cells may come from the graft donor.

Concerning this clonotype itself: The germline gene is not matched at one end of the junction; a read error may be the cause. The chain combines TRBV20-1 with TRBJ2-5, with 9 bases aligning to TRBD1. The CDR3 sequence is 13 residues long. Per the germline V gene, CDR1 is DFQATT and CDR2 is SNEGSKA (reference sequence). CDR3 DNA: TGCTGTGCTAGACCGGACAGGGGAGAGACCCCGTACTTC. It specifies CCARPDRGETPYF.

The chain has TRBV7-2 and TRBJ2-4, with 7 bases lining up with TRBD2. The CDR3 spans 14 residues. The J segment lost 9 bases and the V segment lost 5 bases, leaving 10 bases of the junction unmatched. Germline CDR1 and CDR2: SGHTA and FQGNSA. CDR3 residues: CASSPGLVHGIQYF. CDR3 nucleotides: TGTGCCAGCAGCCCTGGACTAGTTCATGGCATTCAGTACTTC.

This clonotype is labeled as medium-sized. The chain is built from TRBV29-1 and TRBJ2-1; tentative D call: TRBD2 (9 bases). The CDR3 is 14 residues long. The V and J ends lost 6 bases and 8 bases respectively, with 20 bases between them. Germline assignment: CDR1 SQVTM and CDR2 ANQGSEA. The CDR3: CSVGGLAGQDEQFF. The CDR3 nucleotides are TGCAGCGTCGGGGGTCTAGCGGGACAGGATGAGCAGTTCTTC.

As concerns this clonotype: A read error may explain this, as a much larger clone is one base away. CDR3 sequence: CASSNTYNEAFF. The CDR3 DNA reads as TGTGCCAGTAGTAACACCTACAATGAAGCTTTCTTT. The chain uses TRBV19 and TRBJ1-1; D unclear. CDR1 is LNHDA, CDR2 SQIVND, per germline (reference sequence). This CDR3 contains 12 residues. V was pared by 4 bases and J by 7 bases, with 10 bases between.

This clonotype came up many times. The chain recombines TRBV29-1 with TRBJ2-1, with TRBD2 identical over 11 bases. The ends lost 3 bases at V and 3 bases at J; junction bases unmatched: 13. The CDR3 is 18 residues long. CDR1 is SQVTM and CDR2 is ANQGSEA in the germline V gene. The CDR3 loop is CSVEDLSGRARGYNEQFF. CDR3 bases: TGCAGCGTTGAGGACCTTAGCGGGAGGGCCCGTGGCTACAATGAGCAGTTCTTC.

This clonotype is deemed medium-sized. The rearrangement uses TRBV6-5 and TRBJ1-2; D is unresolved. V lost 9 bases and J 5 bases, leaving 7 bases between the germline ends. The CDR3 totals 10 residues. The V gene's germline CDR1 is MNHEY and CDR2 SVGAGI. This CDR3 reads CARSFYGYTF. The CDR3 bases are TGTGCCAGGTCCTTTTATGGCTACACCTTC.

This clonotype was counted ten times or more. The chain joins TRBV3-1 to TRBJ2-5; 7 bases map to TRBD1. CDR1 is LGHDT and CDR2 is YNNKEL in the germline V gene (reference sequence). J gave up 0 bases and V 2 bases, and 21 bases lay outside the gene matches. The CDR3 totals 21 residues. The CDR3 loop reads CASSQPMSRQQGSPYQETQYF. CDR3 DNA sequence: TGTGCCAGCAGCCAACCAATGTCCAGACAACAGGGGTCCCCGTACCAAGAGACCCAGTACTTC.

The chain joins TRBV4-1 to TRBJ2-1, with D tentatively TRBD1 or TRBD2 (5 bases each). The CDR3 length is 17 residues. V shed 4 bases and J shed 0 bases, with 16 bases lying between them. The germline V gene encodes CDR1 MGHRA and CDR2 YSYEKL. CDR3 bases: TGCGCCAGCAGCCGGGACCCCTCCGTCAACTCCTACAATGAGCAGTTCTTC. This sequence encodes CASSRDPSVNSYNEQFF.

This clonotype is large (0.1 to 1%) by share. The chain recombines TRBV5-1 with TRBJ1-1; 9 positions agree with TRBD1. CDR1 SGHRS and CDR2 YFSETQ come from the germline V gene. CDR3 size: 15 residues. After removal of 1 base from V and 1 base from J, the junction contained 2 bases not matched to a gene. In DNA form, the CDR3 reads TGCGCCAGCAGCTTGCCGACAGGGGGGAACACTGAAGCTTTCTTT. Residues: CASSLPTGGNTEAFF. Full variable domain (missing parts from reference TRBV5-1 and TRBJ1-1): KAGVTQTPRYLIKTRGQQVTLSCSPISGHRSVSWYQQTPGQGLQFLFEYFSETQRNKGNFPGRFSGRQFSNSRSEMNVSTLELGDSALYLCASSLPTGGNTEAFFGQGTRLTVV.

In its sample, this clonotype ranks as large. CDR3 sequence (DNA): TGTGCCAGCAGCCCCGGGCAGTCGATAGCCAAAAACATTCAGTACTTC. It yields the protein CASSPGQSIAKNIQYF. The chain employs TRBV7-6 and TRBJ2-4; D gene ambiguous. Trimming cost V 5 bases and J 0 bases, with 14 bases left between them. Germline values: CDR1 SGHVS, CDR2 FNYEAQ. The CDR3 runs 16 residues.

This clonotype ranks as medium-sized. The V call is TRBV5-1, the J call TRBJ2-1; weak D call: TRBD2 (5 bases). V lost 0 bases and J 0 bases, leaving 16 bases between the germline ends. This CDR3 has 18 amino acids. The germline CDR1 and CDR2 sequences are SGHRS and YFSETQ. CDR3 protein: CASSLGPRRKSSYNEQFF. The CDR3 coding sequence is TGCGCCAGCAGCTTGGGACCCCGGAGGAAGAGCTCCTACAATGAGCAGTTCTTC.

There are many counts of this clonotype. This sequence joins TRBV11-1 and TRBJ2-7, with D perhaps TRBD1 (5 bases). From germline, CDR1 is SGHAT and CDR2 FQDESV (reference sequence). With 8 bases removed from V and 4 bases from J, the gap between germline ends came to 21 bases. The CDR3 has 15 amino acids. The CDR3 reads CASPLGSTRVYEQYF. DNA for the CDR3: TGTGCCAGCCCCCTTGGGTCCACCAGGGTATACGAGCAGTACTTC.

This clonotype occurred many times. The gene calls are TRBV5-1 and TRBJ2-1, with a possible D match to TRBD1 (5 bases). Trimming stripped 8 bases from V and 8 bases from J, with 17 bases between. Germline V CDR1 and CDR2: SGHRS, YFSETQ. The CDR3 spans 13 residues. CDR3 in amino acids: CARWTRKRDEQFF. In DNA form, the CDR3 reads TGCGCCAGGTGGACACGGAAGCGCGATGAGCAGTTCTTC.

The sample holds many counts of this clonotype. The chain uses TRBV5-1 and TRBJ2-3; 12 bases align to TRBD2. The CDR3 consists of 18 residues. The junction had 12 bases not matched to a gene; V was cut back by 7 bases and J by 0 bases. CDR1 and CDR2 from the germline V gene are SGHRS and YFSETQ. The CDR3 coding sequence is TGCGCCAGCTCGCGATTTACTAGCGGGGGGTTTAGCACAGATACGCAGTATTTT. It translates to CASSRFTSGGFSTDTQYF.

This clonotype has ten or more counts. This sequence joins TRBV5-1 and TRBJ2-7, with a weak D call TRBD2 (5 bases). Trimming cost V 0 bases and J 2 bases, with 15 bases left between them. This CDR3 has 16 amino acids. Germline CDR1 SGHRS, CDR2 YFSETQ. DNA of the CDR3: TGCGCCAGCAGCTTGGAACAGCCGGACTTTCCCTACGAGCAGTACTTC. It specifies CASSLEQPDFPYEQYF. Full variable domain (missing parts from reference TRBV5-1 and TRBJ2-7): KAGVTQTPRYLIKTRGQQVTLSCSPISGHRSVSWYQQTPGQGLQFLFEYFSETQRNKGNFPGRFSGRQFSNSRSEMNVSTLELGDSALYLCASSLEQPDFPYEQYFGPGTRLTVT.

This clonotype was found many times. The chain uses TRBV7-9 and TRBJ2-7; TRBD2 matches 14 bases. Germline CDR1 reads SEHNR; CDR2 reads FQNEAQ (reference sequence). V lost 1 base, J lost 10 bases, and 9 bases stayed unmatched. This CDR3 has 16 amino acids. CDR3 sequence: CASSLEAGTSGSSQYF. Written as DNA, the CDR3 is TGTGCCAGCAGCTTAGAGGCCGGGACTAGCGGGAGTTCCCAGTACTTC. The full variable domain, completed using reference TRBV7-9 and TRBJ2-7, is DTGVSQNPRHKITKRGQNVTFRCDPISEHNRLYWYRQTLGQGPEFLTYFQNEAQLEKSRLLSDRFSAERPKGSFSTLEIQRTEQGDSAMYLCASSLEAGTSGSSQYFGPGTRLTVT.